The 11 T cell receptor beta chains below were found in one sample sequenced in a study of Ad26.COV2.S vaccination and SARS-CoV-2 variants. The protocol was immunoSEQ multiplex PCR, while the TCRdb copy is restricted to in-frame clones and leaves out a portion. This sample has roughly 350,000 clones, with about 87% found just once. Treatment here: about 20 received Ad26.COV2.S at low or high dose, single or two shots; about 5 received placebo; per-sample allocation not given. Sampling happened 63 days after the first vaccine or placebo injection. Sequenced here: peripheral blood, sampled in a trial of Ad26.COV2.S vaccine versus placebo. The receptor set was obtained from a person aged 18 to 65 who received the Ad26.COV2.S COVID-19 vaccine or a placebo.

The genes are TRBV5-1 and TRBJ2-7, with D possibly being TRBD1 or TRBD2 (5 bases each). Trimming cost V 0 bases and J 4 bases, with 17 bases left between them. CDR1 is SGHRS, CDR2 YFSETQ, per germline. The CDR3 is 16 residues long. This CDR3 is CASSLAVGATRYEQYF. Here the CDR3 DNA reads TGCGCCAGCAGCTTGGCCGTCGGGGCTACTCGGTACGAGCAGTACTTC.

The chain uses TRBV6-2 or TRBV6-3 and TRBJ2-5; D is unresolved. Trimming pared 5 bases from V and 6 bases from J, leaving 25 bases between. The CDR3 consists of 17 residues. Germline CDR1 and CDR2: MNHEY and SVGEGT. The CDR3 DNA follows: TGTGCCAGCAGTCACATAGTGCACAGACCCCCGGCCAAGACCCAGTACTTC. This gives the protein CASSHIVHRPPAKTQYF.

The chain has TRBV4-2 and TRBJ2-5; no clear D. The CDR3 is made up of 15 amino acids. Deletions cut 1 base from V and 1 base from J, with 10 bases between. Germline CDR1 is LGHNA and CDR2 is YNFKEQ. CDR3 in DNA: TGTGCCAGCAGCCAAGGGCTAACCTTCCAAGAGACCCAGTACTTC. Its translation: CASSQGLTFQETQYF.

This chain uses TRBV5-1 with TRBJ1-4, with 12 bases that match TRBD1. Germline V CDR1 and CDR2: SGHRS, YFSETQ. This CDR3 has 16 residues. The trim removed 4 bases at V and 7 bases at J, leaving 8 bases unmatched. This CDR3 is CASSPGTGGAGEKLFF. DNA of the CDR3: TGCGCCAGCAGCCCCGGGACAGGGGGCGCGGGTGAAAAACTGTTTTTT.

The chain is built from TRBV7-2 and TRBJ2-1; TRBD2 agrees at 12 bases. Germline V gene sequence: CDR1 SGHTA, CDR2 FQGNSA. The CDR3 spans 13 residues. The J segment lost 15 bases and the V segment lost 2 bases, leaving 5 bases of the junction unmatched. CDR3 sequence (DNA): TGTGCCAGCAGCTTATCTAGCGGGAGGGTTTCGTTCTTC. Its protein product is CASSLSSGRVSFF.

The rearrangement uses TRBV29-1 and TRBJ2-3; the D is unclear. V was shortened by 3 bases and J by 0 bases, with 10 bases between the two germline ends. Germline-derived CDR1 and CDR2 are SQVTM and ANQGSEA. The CDR3 sequence is 14 residues long. The CDR3 DNA reads TGCAGCGTTGATTCGCCCCTGAGCACAGATACGCAGTATTTT. This encodes CSVDSPLSTDTQYF.

The rearrangement uses TRBV5-8 and TRBJ1-1, with D hard to call. The V gene lost 4 bases and the J gene lost 10 bases, with 17 bases spanning the gap. The V gene's germline CDR1 is SGHTS and CDR2 YDEGEE. The CDR3 has 13 amino acids. The CDR3 DNA reads TGTGCCAGCAGCCTAGTAGGGTCGTTAGGAGCTTTCTTT. Translated: CASSLVGSLGAFF.

J is TRBJ2-1 and V is TRBV12-5; D remains ambiguous. The V gene lost 2 bases and the J gene lost 4 bases, with 0 bases spanning the gap. Germline V CDR1 and CDR2: LGHNT, FRNRAP. The CDR3 has 11 residues. CDR3 nucleotides: TGTGCTAGTGGTTTGTACAATGAGCAGTTCTTC. Amino acids: CASGLYNEQFF.

The CDR3 DNA reads TGTGCCAGCAGCTTCCGACATAGAGATCAGCCCCAGCATTTT. Its protein product is CASSFRHRDQPQHF. The genes are TRBV7-2 and TRBJ1-5; the D is unclear. CDR3 length: 14 amino acids. V was clipped by 3 bases and J by 5 bases, with 11 bases between them. Germline V gene lookup returns CDR1 SGHTA and CDR2 FQGNSA.

The chain carries TRBV29-1 and TRBJ2-1, with D perhaps matching TRBD1 (6 bases). Germline CDR1 is SQVTM and CDR2 is ANQGSEA. The CDR3 has 12 residues. The V gene lost 3 bases and the J gene lost 6 bases, with 9 bases spanning the gap. The CDR3 sequence is CSVDRGVNEQFF. As DNA, the CDR3 is TGCAGCGTTGACAGGGGAGTCAATGAGCAGTTCTTC.

The V call is TRBV19, the J call TRBJ2-2, with D possibly being TRBD1 or TRBD2 (5 bases each). V gave up 3 bases and J gave up 5 bases, with 10 bases separating them. The CDR3 is 14 residues long. The germline gives CDR1 LNHDA, CDR2 SQIVND (reference sequence). CDR3 in DNA: TGTGCCAGTAGTATTGATGGGGGTACCGGGGAGCTGTTTTTT. This encodes CASSIDGGTGELFF.